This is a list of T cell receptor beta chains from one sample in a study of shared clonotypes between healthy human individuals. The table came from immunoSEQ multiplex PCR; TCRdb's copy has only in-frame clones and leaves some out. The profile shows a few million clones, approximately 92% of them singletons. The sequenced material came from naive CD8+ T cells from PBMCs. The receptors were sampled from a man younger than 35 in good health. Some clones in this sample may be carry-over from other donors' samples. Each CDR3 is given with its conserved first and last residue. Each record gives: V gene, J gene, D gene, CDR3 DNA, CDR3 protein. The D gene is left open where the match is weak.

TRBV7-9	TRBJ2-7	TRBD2	TGTGCCAGCAGCTTCGGGAGACTAGCCTCCTACGAGCAGTACTTC	CASSFGRLASYEQYF
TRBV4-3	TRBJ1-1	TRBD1	TGCGCCAGCAGCCAAGCTACCCCGGGACAGGGATTCGGTGAAGCTTTCTTT	CASSQATPGQGFGEAFF
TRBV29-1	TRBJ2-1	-	TGCAGCGTGGCAGGGTTTCGAGGAGGGACGGGCTCCTACAATGAGCAGTTCTTC	CSVAGFRGGTGSYNEQFF
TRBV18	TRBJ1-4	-	TGTGCCAGCTCACCCGGGACACCTAATGAAAAACTGTTTTTT	CASSPGTPNEKLFF
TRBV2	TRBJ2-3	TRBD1	TGTGCCAGCAGTGTATACCGGGACAGAGTTAGGAATACGCAGTATTTT	CASSVYRDRVRNTQYF
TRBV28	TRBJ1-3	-	TGTGCCAGCAGTTTATATTCGAGCTCTGGAAACACCATATATTTT	CASSLYSSSGNTIYF
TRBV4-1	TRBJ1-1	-	TGCGCCAGCAGCCAAGAAAGAGGAGGAAACACTGAAGCTTTCTTT	CASSQERGGNTEAFF
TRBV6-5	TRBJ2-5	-	TGTGCCAGCAGTTATGACCCCTGGGGCCTACAAGAGACCCAGTACTTC	CASSYDPWGLQETQYF
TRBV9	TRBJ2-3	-	TGTGCCAGCAGCCCCCCCTTTTCCCTAACTAGCACAGATACGCAGTATTTT	CASSPPFSLTSTDTQYF
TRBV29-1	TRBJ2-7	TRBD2	TGCAGCGTTGATGGCGGGCCGGGGGGGGTCGAGCAGTACTTC	CSVDGGPGGVEQYF
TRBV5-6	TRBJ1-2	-	TGTGCCAGCAGCTCCCGACAGTGGGGCTACACCTTC	CASSSRQWGYTF
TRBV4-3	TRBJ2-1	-	TGCGCCAGCAGCCAATCAGGGGTCAATGAGCAGTTCTTC	CASSQSGVNEQFF
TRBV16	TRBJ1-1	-	TGTGCCAGCAGCCCTACCAAGCACGGCGGAGCTTTCTTT	CASSPTKHGGAFF
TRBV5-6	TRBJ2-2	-	TGTGCCAGCAGCCCGGGACAGAACACCGGGGAGCTGTTTTTT	CASSPGQNTGELFF
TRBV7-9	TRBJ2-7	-	TGTGCCAGCAGCTTTGGCCCGTTAGCCTACGAGCAGTACTTC	CASSFGPLAYEQYF
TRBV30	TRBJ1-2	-	TGTGCCTGGAGCCACGGACGGATCCAGTATGGCTACACCTTC	CAWSHGRIQYGYTF